The 9 T cell receptor beta chains presented below share a single source sample, sequenced in a study of CD8+CD57+ T cells in acquired aplastic anemia. Genomic DNA was employed as the template in profiling TCR beta VDJ and CDR3. TCRdb reprocessed the reads with MiXCR, giving one entry per CDR3 protein. The table records 260,000 or so distinct CDR3 sequences, approximately 45% of them present only once. Patients chosen for sequencing had shown CD8+CD57+ cell expansion by flow cytometry. The sequenced sample consisted of sorted CD4+, CD8+, or CD8+CD57+ T cells (not recorded which) from PBMCs. The receptors here all came from a human donor with aplastic anemia.

Many counts were recorded for this clonotype. This chain uses TRBV9 with TRBJ2-5; 13 bases are shared with TRBD2. CDR1 and CDR2 (germline): SGDLS, YYNGEE. The CDR3 totals 16 residues. J was trimmed by 4 bases and V by 1 base; bases with no gene match: 4. The DNA of the CDR3 is TGTGCCAGCAGCGTAACGGGACTAGCGGGACTAGAGACCCAGTACTTC. It encodes CASSVTGLAGLETQYF.

Only a few counts were recorded for this clonotype. The gene calls are TRBV15 and TRBJ1-5; the D is unclear. V was trimmed by 1 base and J by 0 bases, leaving 7 bases between them. Germline CDR1 LNHNV, CDR2 YYDKDF (reference sequence). The CDR3 runs 15 residues. CDR3: CATSRATNSNQPQHF. CDR3 bases: TGTGCCACCAGCAGAGCGACTAATAGCAATCAGCCCCAGCATTTT.

This clonotype occurred many times. V is TRBV7-8 and J is TRBJ1-5, with D unresolved. Germline CDR1 and CDR2: SGHVS and FQNEAQ. V lost 5 bases and J 6 bases, leaving 8 bases between the germline ends. The CDR3 extends over 12 amino acids. The CDR3 region has the DNA TGTGCCAGCAGCATAGGTAGTCAGCCCCAGCATTTT. Translation: CASSIGSQPQHF.

The chain joins TRBV11-2 to TRBJ1-5; D not certain. There are 11 residues in the CDR3. Deletions cut 2 bases from V and 7 bases from J, with 3 bases between. CDR1 SGHAT and CDR2 FQNNGV come from the germline V gene. CDR3 bases: TGTGCCAGCAGCTTACGCCAGCCCCAGCATTTT. This translates into CASSLRQPQHF. The variable domain in full, completed from reference TRBV11-2 and TRBJ1-5, reads EAGVAQSPRYKIIEKRQSVAFWCNPISGHATLYWYQQILGQGPKLLIQFQNNGVVDDSQLPKDRFSAERLKGVDSTLKIQPAKLEDSAVYLCASSLRQPQHFGDGTRLSIL.

This clonotype appeared a few times. At one boundary the junction diverges from the germline segment, which might be a read error. V usage is TRBV10-3 and J usage is TRBJ1-2; maybe TRBD1 (5 bases). CDR3 length equals 14 residues. Germline V gene lookup returns CDR1 ENHRY and CDR2 SYGVKD. CDR3 protein: CASSLNPRGYGHTF. For the CDR3, the DNA is TGTGCCAGCAGTTTAAACCCAAGGGGCTATGGCCACACCTTC.

The chain links TRBV29-1 to TRBJ1-1, with 8 bases lining up with TRBD1. V was clipped by 1 base and J by 9 bases; unmatched bases: 10. Germline values: CDR1 SQVTM, CDR2 ANQGSEA. The CDR3 consists of 14 residues. The DNA of the CDR3 is TGCAGCGTTGAAGTAGGTCGGCAGGGGGCGAAAGCTTTCTTT. Amino acids: CSVEVGRQGAKAFF.

This clonotype was detected ten times or more. V usage is TRBV5-6 and J usage is TRBJ1-6; D is uncertain. The CDR3 length is 15 residues. Trimming removed 0 bases from V and 7 bases from J, with 11 bases in between. Germline loops: CDR1 SGHDT, CDR2 YYEEEE. The CDR3: CASSLVNGLNSPLHF. The CDR3 DNA reads TGTGCCAGCAGCTTGGTTAACGGGCTAAATTCACCCCTCCACTTT.

The chain recombines TRBV5-8 with TRBJ2-5; unclear D gene. The CDR3 spans 14 residues. Germline CDR1 is SGHTS and CDR2 is YDEGEE. The ends were cut back, 2 bases at V and 0 bases at J, with 8 bases in the middle. CDR3 bases: TGTGCCAGCAGCTTTGCCTCGTACCAAGAGACCCAGTACTTC. Residues: CASSFASYQETQYF.

CDR3 bases: TGTGCCAGCAGCTTATACCCGGGACCTAATTCACCCCTCCACTTT. Amino acid sequence: CASSLYPGPNSPLHF. The V and J genes are TRBV7-2 and TRBJ1-6; possibly TRBD1 for D (5 bases). V was pared by 2 bases and J by 6 bases, with 11 bases between. The CDR3 runs to 15 residues. Germline assignment: CDR1 SGHTA and CDR2 FQGNSA.